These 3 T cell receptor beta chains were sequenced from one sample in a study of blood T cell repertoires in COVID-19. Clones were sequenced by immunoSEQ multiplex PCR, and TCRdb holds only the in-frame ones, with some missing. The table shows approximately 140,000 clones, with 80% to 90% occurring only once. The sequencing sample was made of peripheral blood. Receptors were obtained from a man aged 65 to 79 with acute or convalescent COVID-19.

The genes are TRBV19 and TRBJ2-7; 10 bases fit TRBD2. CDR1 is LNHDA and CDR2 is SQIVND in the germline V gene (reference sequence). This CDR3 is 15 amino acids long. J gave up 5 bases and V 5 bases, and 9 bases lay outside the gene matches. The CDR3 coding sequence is TGTGCCAGTAGTGATAGCGGGAGGAAAGGGCACGAGCAGTACTTC. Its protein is CASSDSGRKGHEQYF.

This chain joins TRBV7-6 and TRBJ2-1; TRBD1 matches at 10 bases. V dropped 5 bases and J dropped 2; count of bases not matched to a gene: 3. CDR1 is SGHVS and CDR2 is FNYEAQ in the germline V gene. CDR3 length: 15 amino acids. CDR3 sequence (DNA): TGTGCCAGCAGCCCCGGGACAGGGGCCTACAATGAGCAGTTCTTC. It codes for CASSPGTGAYNEQFF.

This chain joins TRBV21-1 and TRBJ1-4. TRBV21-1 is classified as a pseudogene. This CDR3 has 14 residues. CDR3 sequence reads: CASSNRATNEKLFF. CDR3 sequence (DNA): TGTGCCAGCAGCAACCGGGCAACTAATGAAAAACTGTTTTTT.